These T cell receptor beta chains were read from a single sample in a study of PD-1 blockade in classical Hodgkin lymphoma. Data came from immunoSEQ multiplex PCR; TCRdb stores just in-frame clones and leaves some out. The data hold 13,000 to 15,000 clones, with roughly four fifths observed a single time. Source: peripheral blood mononuclear cells (PBMCs), taken at baseline. These receptors originate from a human donor with classical Hodgkin lymphoma. Both conserved end residues are part of each CDR3. Each record gives: D gene, V gene, clone size, J gene, CDR3 length, CDR3 protein, CDR3 DNA. A D gene is named only where the DNA matches it firmly. Part of the rows lack a size; the others show once, few, many or a class for expanded clones.

d_call: -; v_call: TRBV4-1; clone_size: once; j_call: TRBJ2-7; cdr3_length: 13; cdr3_aa: CASSQGLGFEQYF; cdr3_nt: TGCGCCAGCAGCCAGGGACTGGGTTTTGAGCAGTACTTC
d_call: -; v_call: TRBV9; clone_size: -; j_call: TRBJ2-7; cdr3_length: 15; cdr3_aa: CASSVGAGPNYEQYF; cdr3_nt: TGTGCCAGCAGCGTAGGCGCGGGACCGAACTACGAGCAGTACTTC
d_call: TRBD2; v_call: TRBV9; clone_size: -; j_call: TRBJ2-3; cdr3_length: 14; cdr3_aa: CASGPAGGTDTQYF; cdr3_nt: TGTGCCAGCGGTCCTGCGGGGGGCACAGATACGCAGTATTTT
d_call: TRBD2; v_call: TRBV7-6; clone_size: -; j_call: TRBJ2-5; cdr3_length: 14; cdr3_aa: CASSQASGGEGQYF; cdr3_nt: TGTGCCAGCAGCCAAGCTAGCGGCGGGGAAGGACAGTACTTC
d_call: -; v_call: TRBV19; clone_size: -; j_call: TRBJ2-6; cdr3_length: 16; cdr3_aa: CASITWGLSGANVLTF; cdr3_nt: TGTGCCAGTATCACCTGGGGCTTATCTGGGGCCAACGTCCTGACTTTC
d_call: TRBD2; v_call: TRBV27; clone_size: -; j_call: TRBJ2-7; cdr3_length: 15; cdr3_aa: CASRPLLAGYYEQYF; cdr3_nt: TGTGCCAGCAGGCCTCTACTAGCGGGGTATTACGAGCAGTACTTC
d_call: -; v_call: TRBV5-4; clone_size: -; j_call: TRBJ2-3; cdr3_length: 15; cdr3_aa: CASSQPRGRTDTQYF; cdr3_nt: TGTGCCAGCAGCCAACCCCGGGGTAGGACAGATACGCAGTATTTT
d_call: TRBD2; v_call: TRBV6-4; clone_size: medium-sized; j_call: TRBJ2-4; cdr3_length: 13; cdr3_aa: CASSEDQRGIQYF; cdr3_nt: TGTGCCAGCAGTGAGGACCAGCGGGGCATTCAGTACTTC
d_call: -; v_call: TRBV19; clone_size: -; j_call: TRBJ1-4; cdr3_length: 14; cdr3_aa: CASSEVSTNEKLFF; cdr3_nt: TGTGCCAGTAGTGAAGTCTCAACTAATGAAAAACTGTTTTTT
d_call: -; v_call: TRBV4-1; clone_size: -; j_call: TRBJ1-1; cdr3_length: 13; cdr3_aa: CASSPREVTEAFF; cdr3_nt: TGCGCCAGCAGCCCGCGGGAGGTCACTGAAGCTTTCTTT
d_call: -; v_call: TRBV7-9; clone_size: -; j_call: TRBJ2-5; cdr3_length: 12; cdr3_aa: CASSSGRETQYF; cdr3_nt: TGTGCCAGCAGCTCAGGGAGAGAGACCCAGTACTTC